Shown below are 30 T cell receptor beta chains from a single sample sequenced in a study of T-cell reconstitution after alpha-beta-depleted transplantation in children. The TCRbeta library was prepared with unique molecular identifiers. Each CDR3 protein gets one entry after TCRdb re-called the PCR reads with MiXCR. The sample has about 300,000 distinct CDR3 sequences, around 10% seen once. Sample: PBMCs, taken before TCRalphabeta/CD19-depleted stem cell transplant. Receptors originate from a boy under three years old with acute myeloid leukemia, due to receive a stem cell transplant.

The CDR3 DNA sequence: TGCAGTGCTAGAGCGAAAAGCCAGAGACTAGCGGGAGGAGCGGACAATGAGCAGTTCTTC. This sequence encodes CSARAKSQRLAGGADNEQFF. The rearrangement uses TRBV20-1 and TRBJ2-1; 13 bases match TRBD2. This CDR3 is 20 amino acids long. V was clipped by 1 base and J by 5 bases; unmatched bases: 17. CDR1 is DFQATT, CDR2 SNEGSKA, per germline (reference sequence).

In this sample, this clonotype turned up many times. This chain uses TRBV7-9 with TRBJ2-2, with a weak D call TRBD1 (5 bases). CDR3 size: 15 residues. Germline CDR1 SEHNR, CDR2 FQNEAQ (reference sequence). V was trimmed by 3 bases and J by 4 bases, leaving 12 bases between them. The CDR3, as DNA: TGTGCCAGCAGCTTGGGGCTTCTCCCCACCGGGGAGCTGTTTTTT. It encodes CASSLGLLPTGELFF.

This clonotype was counted ten times or more. This chain uses TRBV29-1 with TRBJ2-5, with TRBD1 identical over 8 bases. The ends lost 1 base at V and 4 bases at J; junction bases unmatched: 8. This CDR3 has 15 residues. Germline V gene sequence: CDR1 SQVTM, CDR2 ANQGSEA. CDR3 nucleotide sequence: TGCAGCGTTGAAGGGACAGGGACAGTGGGAGAGACCCAGTACTTC. Translated: CSVEGTGTVGETQYF.

The chain joins TRBV11-2 to TRBJ2-3, with 11 bases that match TRBD2. Trimming cost V 0 bases and J 4 bases; bases outside gene matches: 6. CDR1 is SGHAT, CDR2 FQNNGV, per germline. The CDR3 is 17 amino acids. The CDR3 sequence is CASSLEARLAGPDTQYF. CDR3 DNA: TGTGCCAGCAGCTTAGAGGCCAGACTAGCGGGACCAGATACGCAGTATTTT.

This clonotype showed up many times. V gene TRBV7-8 combines with J gene TRBJ1-5; D is unresolved. The CDR3 runs 14 residues. The V gene lost 2 bases and the J gene lost 5 bases, with 10 bases spanning the gap. Per the germline V gene, CDR1 is SGHVS and CDR2 is FQNEAQ. The CDR3 bases are TGTGCCAGCAGCTTATATGCCGGGGATCAGCCCCAGCATTTT. Protein product: CASSLYAGDQPQHF.

At least ten counts were recorded for this clonotype. V gene TRBV5-8 combines with J gene TRBJ1-2; D unclear. Germline V CDR1 and CDR2: SGHTS, YDEGEE. Trimming shortened V by 4 bases and J by 3 bases, and 10 bases separated the two germline ends. The CDR3 sequence is 13 residues long. CDR3 nucleotide sequence: TGTGCCAGCAGCCGGAGGATAGACTATGGCTACACCTTC. Amino acid sequence: CASSRRIDYGYTF.

This clonotype was detected a few times. This chain links TRBV23-1 with TRBJ1-5, with D perhaps matching TRBD1 (5 bases). Being an ORF, TRBV23-1 has a function that is uncertain. The CDR3 is made up of 16 amino acids. CDR3 DNA sequence: TGCGCAGCTAGAAGTGGGGGAACAGAAATTAATCAGCCCCAGCATTTT. Protein: CAARSGGTEINQPQHF.

The rearrangement links TRBV25-1 to TRBJ1-1; tentative D call: TRBD1 (5 bases). The V gene lost 11 bases and the J gene lost 2 bases, with 12 bases spanning the gap. From germline, CDR1 is MGHDK and CDR2 SYGVNS. CDR3 size: 12 residues. CDR3 sequence (DNA): TGTGCCCCGACAGCCGGAAACACTGAAGCTTTCTTT. It is translated as CAPTAGNTEAFF.

There are a few counts of this clonotype. The chain carries TRBV5-1 and TRBJ2-6; D ambiguous. The CDR3 consists of 16 residues. The ends were cut back, 0 bases at V and 0 bases at J, with 7 bases in the middle. The germline gives CDR1 SGHRS, CDR2 YFSETQ. This CDR3 is CASSLGPFSGANVLTF. CDR3 in DNA: TGCGCCAGCAGCTTGGGACCCTTCTCTGGGGCCAACGTCCTGACTTTC.

This clonotype was seen many times. This chain joins TRBV5-1 and TRBJ2-3; D is unresolved. Deletions cut 5 bases from V and 6 bases from J, with 10 bases between. The germline CDR1 and CDR2 sequences are SGHRS and YFSETQ. The CDR3 sequence is 12 residues long. The CDR3 nucleotides are TGCGCCAGCAGAACCCTGGAGGATACGCAGTATTTT. As protein: CASRTLEDTQYF.

This clonotype was picked up many times. The rearrangement joins TRBV6-4 to TRBJ2-3; TRBD2 aligns across 11 bases. V was pared by 4 bases and J by 1 base, with 1 base of the junction left unmatched. CDR3 length: 15 amino acids. The germline V gene encodes CDR1 MRHNA and CDR2 SNTAGT. DNA of the CDR3: TGTGCCAGCAGTGCGACTAGCGGGGGCACAGATACGCAGTATTTT. Its translation: CASSATSGGTDTQYF.

This clonotype appeared many times. J is TRBJ2-5 and V is TRBV29-1; TRBD2 aligns across 7 bases. This CDR3 region has 13 residues. The germline gives CDR1 SQVTM, CDR2 ANQGSEA. J lost 1 base, V lost 3 bases, and 2 bases had no gene match. The CDR3 DNA follows: TGCAGCGTTGATAGGACTAGCCAAGAGACCCAGTACTTC. Translation: CSVDRTSQETQYF. Filled out from reference TRBV29-1 and TRBJ2-5, the complete variable domain reads SAVISQKPSRDICQRGTSLTIQCQVDSQVTMMFWYRQQPGQSLTLIATANQGSEATYESGFVIDKFPISRPNLTFSTLTVSNMSPEDSSIYLCSVDRTSQETQYFGPGTRLLVL.

This sequence joins TRBV5-5 and TRBJ1-2; D might be TRBD1 (6 bases). The CDR3 spans 15 residues. V lost 0 bases to trimming and J lost 2 bases, with 11 bases between them. Germline loops: CDR1 SGHKS, CDR2 YYEKEE (reference sequence). The CDR3 sequence: CASSLAARGNYGYTF. The CDR3 DNA sequence: TGTGCCAGCAGCTTGGCCGCCAGGGGAAACTATGGCTACACCTTC.

This clonotype was counted many times. The chain employs TRBV7-2 and TRBJ2-2; no reliable D call. This CDR3 comprises 13 residues. CDR1 and CDR2 (germline): SGHTA, FQGNSA. Trimming took 0 bases from V and 6 from J, leaving 5 bases between them. CDR3 nucleotides: TGTGCCAGCAGCTTAGCCCCTCCCGGGGAGCTGTTTTTT. Protein sequence: CASSLAPPGELFF. The full variable domain, its missing parts supplied by reference TRBV7-2 and TRBJ2-2, is GAGVSQSPSNKVTEKGKDVELRCDPISGHTALYWYRQSLGQGLEFLIYFQGNSAPDKSGLPSDRFSAERTGGSVSTLTIQRTQQEDSAVYLCASSLAPPGELFFGEGSRLTVL.

This clonotype was counted many times. V and J are TRBV3-1 and TRBJ2-7; 8 bases align to TRBD2. V dropped 0 bases and J dropped 6; count of bases not matched to a gene: 10. The CDR3 runs 16 residues. In germline, CDR1 is LGHDT, CDR2 YNNKEL (reference sequence). The CDR3 spells CASSQDRYRGGGEQYF. The CDR3 region has the DNA TGTGCCAGCAGCCAAGATAGGTATCGGGGGGGTGGCGAGCAGTACTTC.

This clonotype was seen at least ten times. The chain employs TRBV27 and TRBJ2-6; weak D call: TRBD1 (6 bases). This CDR3 is 16 amino acids long. CDR1 and CDR2 (germline): MNHEY, SMNVEV (reference sequence). V lost 6 bases and J 0 bases, leaving 12 bases between the germline ends. This chain's CDR3 is CASRDSESSGANVLTF. CDR3 nucleotide sequence: TGTGCCAGCAGGGACAGCGAAAGCTCTGGGGCCAACGTCCTGACTTTC.

The chain carries TRBV5-1 and TRBJ1-3; D is uncertain. This CDR3 is built from 14 residues. Trimming pared 2 bases from V and 0 bases from J, leaving 6 bases between. Germline V gives CDR1 SGHRS, CDR2 YFSETQ. CDR3 sequence (DNA): TGCGCCAGCAGCTTCGGACGCTCTGGAAACACCATATATTTT. This encodes CASSFGRSGNTIYF.

Many counts were recorded for this clonotype. The rearrangement joins TRBV3-1 to TRBJ2-7; unclear D gene. Per germline, CDR1 LGHDT and CDR2 YNNKEL (reference sequence). CDR3 length equals 13 residues. Deletions cut 4 bases from V and 2 bases from J, with 9 bases between. The CDR3 is CASSPGPAYEQYF. CDR3 DNA: TGTGCCAGCAGCCCAGGACCGGCCTACGAGCAGTACTTC.

The J gene is TRBJ2-3, the V gene TRBV19; D not resolved. Germline-derived CDR1 and CDR2 are LNHDA and SQIVND (reference sequence). V lost 5 bases to trimming and J lost 0 bases, with 15 bases between them. The CDR3 totals 16 residues. The CDR3 DNA reads TGTGCCAGTAGTGCCACCGGCGCGGATAGCACAGATACGCAGTATTTT. It codes for CASSATGADSTDTQYF.

The sample holds many counts of this clonotype. The chain joins TRBV11-1 to TRBJ2-5; 9 bases fit TRBD2. CDR1 and CDR2 from the germline V gene are SGHAT and FQDESV (reference sequence). Trimming took 1 base from V and 2 from J; bases not matched to a gene: 11. This CDR3 contains 18 residues. The CDR3 spells CASSLGLGVTSGQETQYF. The CDR3 coding sequence is TGTGCCAGCAGCTTAGGCTTAGGTGTGACTAGCGGACAAGAGACCCAGTACTTC.

Many counts were recorded for this clonotype. V gene TRBV4-3 combines with J gene TRBJ2-7; possibly TRBD1 or TRBD2 for D (5 bases each). Germline loops: CDR1 LGHNA, CDR2 YSLEER. The germline V and J ends were trimmed by 0 bases and 3 bases, with 15 bases remaining between them. This CDR3 has 16 residues. DNA for the CDR3: TGCGCCAGCAGCCAAGATTCGTCCGGGACGGTCTACGAGCAGTACTTC. Translation gives CASSQDSSGTVYEQYF.

In its sample, this clonotype was seen many times. The chain has TRBV7-2 and TRBJ1-2, with D perhaps TRBD1 (5 bases). Trimming took off 3 bases at V and 4 bases at J, with 15 bases between the two ends. Germline assignment: CDR1 SGHTA and CDR2 FQGNSA. The CDR3 is 15 amino acids. For the CDR3, the DNA is TGTGCCAGCAGCTTTACACCTTGGGGCGGCTATGGCTACACCTTC. This translates into CASSFTPWGGYGYTF.

The table lists this clonotype with many counts. In DNA form, the CDR3 reads TGTGCCAGCGGATTACTAGGCCGAAGCTCCTACAATGAGCAGTTCTTC. Translated, it gives CASGLLGRSSYNEQFF. The V gene is TRBV6-5, the J gene TRBJ2-1; the D gene is possibly TRBD2 (5 bases). Germline values: CDR1 MNHEY, CDR2 SVGAGI. The CDR3 has 16 residues. Trimming stripped 8 bases from V and 0 bases from J, with 17 bases between.

The chain uses TRBV4-3 and TRBJ2-6; D is undetermined. This CDR3 contains 17 residues. The germline V and J ends were trimmed by 0 bases and 0 bases, with 9 bases remaining between them. The germline CDR1 and CDR2 sequences are LGHNA and YSLEER. The CDR3 DNA is TGCGCCAGCAGCCAAGACCCATTATCCTCTGGGGCCAACGTCCTGACTTTC. Its protein is CASSQDPLSSGANVLTF.

This clonotype was counted ten times or more. This rearrangement joins TRBV7-9 to TRBJ2-6, with D unclear. CDR1 and CDR2 from the germline V gene are SEHNR and FQNEAQ (reference sequence). CDR3 length equals 13 residues. V lost 6 bases to trimming and J lost 0 bases, with 3 bases between them. The CDR3 DNA reads TGTGCCAGCAGATACTCTGGGGCCAACGTCCTGACTTTC. The encoded protein is CASRYSGANVLTF.

V usage is TRBV2 and J usage is TRBJ2-1; 7 nucleotides match TRBD2. Germline trimming cut 6 bases from V and 2 bases from J; bases unmatched to any gene: 7. Germline V CDR1 and CDR2: SNHLY, FYNNEI. The length of the CDR3 is 15 residues. CDR3 loop: CASRGLPIPYNEQFF. As DNA, the CDR3 is TGTGCCAGCAGGGGACTACCGATACCCTACAATGAGCAGTTCTTC.

There are many counts of this clonotype. V and J are TRBV11-2 and TRBJ2-3, with 8 bases aligning to TRBD2. CDR1 SGHAT and CDR2 FQNNGV come from the germline V gene. The CDR3 contains 18 residues. V was clipped by 5 bases and J by 4 bases; unmatched bases: 17. The CDR3 coding sequence is TGTGCCAGCAGCATAGGGACCTTCGGGACTAGTATCCCAGATACGCAGTATTTT. Protein: CASSIGTFGTSIPDTQYF.

This clonotype was counted ten times or more. The V call is TRBV20-1, the J call TRBJ2-2; D is possibly TRBD2 (6 bases). Germline CDR1 and CDR2: DFQATT and SNEGSKA (reference sequence). This CDR3 contains 14 residues. Trimming shortened V by 3 bases and J by 5 bases, and 13 bases separated the two germline ends. The CDR3 region is CSARLTGRTGELFF. The CDR3 DNA sequence: TGCAGTGCTAGGCTGACGGGGAGGACCGGGGAGCTGTTTTTT.

Turning to this clonotype: A much larger clonotype is one base distant, so this may be a read error. The chain combines TRBV5-1 with TRBJ1-1, with unresolved D. This CDR3 comprises 13 residues. V gave up 0 bases and J gave up 2 bases, with 5 bases separating them. Germline V gives CDR1 SGHRS, CDR2 YFSETQ. In DNA form, the CDR3 reads TGCGCCAGCAGCTTGGACAGCAACACTGAAGCTTTCTTT. Protein sequence: CASSLDSNTEAFF.

In this sample, this clonotype turned up many times. The rearrangement joins TRBV5-1 to TRBJ2-5; perhaps TRBD2 as D (6 bases). The germline gives CDR1 SGHRS, CDR2 YFSETQ. The V end was cut by 4 bases, the J end by 9 bases, with 22 bases between. This CDR3 has 15 amino acids. CDR3 loop: CASSLRRLVDEAQYF. CDR3 in DNA: TGCGCCAGCAGCCTCCGAAGACTAGTCGACGAGGCCCAGTACTTC.